This TCR beta chain was profiled in a study of T cells in Graves' hyperthyroidism and ophthalmopathy. Germline V gene data show CDR1 as SGHAT and CDR2 as FQNNGV. Trimming took off 10 bases at V and 0 bases at J, with 9 bases between the two ends. The CDR3 has 12 residues. This clonotype was observed many times. Researchers amplified the TCR beta CDR3 regions from RNA transcripts. First-round RT-PCR of the TCR CDR3 relied on the HTBI primer set. TCRdb redid the calling of the multiplex PCR reads with MiXCR, one entry per CDR3 protein. The sample shows 550,000 to 850,000 distinct CDR3 sequences, 15% to 20% of them seen only once.

The TCR was taken from a woman in her forties or fifties with Graves' hyperthyroidism that later progressed to Graves' ophthalmopathy. The source material was blood. The rearrangement uses TRBV11-2 and TRBJ1-1; D is undetermined. The DNA for the CDR3 is TGTGCCACCAAAGAATTGAACACTGAAGCTTTCTTT. Residues: CATKELNTEAFF.